This T cell receptor beta chain was sequenced during a study of beta chain features in type 1 diabetes. Study-level results: Patients' naive, central memory and regulatory TCRB repertoires appeared more alike than those of healthy donors. For Type 1 diabetes patients, all four CD4+ subsets carried TCRB CDR3s that were moderately but significantly shorter. Type 1 diabetes patients showed fewer insertions and more deletions at VDJ junctions.

Expressed TCRB transcripts were sequenced after all isolated RNA was converted to cDNA. The assay was immunoSEQ multiplex PCR, and TCRdb's table has in-frame clones only and misses some. This sample carries some 140,000 clones, 7% to 10% of them seen once, and the ten largest clones take 0.75%. Note on this clone: The antigen remains unidentified.

V gave up 6 bases and J gave up 5 bases, with 10 bases separating them. The germline gives CDR1 SNHLY, CDR2 FYNNEI. The CDR3 sequence is 12 residues long. Sorted populations all had greater than 95% purity. This chain uses TRBV2 with TRBJ1-2; no firm D call. Sequenced input: central memory CD4+ T cells from blood. This receptor was taken from a man aged 30 to 45 with type 1 diabetes. CDR3 DNA: TGTGCCAGCAGCGTACGCGATTATGGCTACACCTTC. It yields the protein CASSVRDYGYTF.